Shown below are 6 T cell receptor beta chains from a single sample sequenced in a study of blood T cell repertoires in COVID-19. Method: immunoSEQ multiplex PCR; TCRdb's copy keeps in-frame clones and lacks some. Among some 230,000 clones, 85% to 90% were seen once, and the ten largest hold 10%. The sample was peripheral blood. These receptor sequences come from a woman between 50 and 59 years old with COVID-19, enrolled during active disease.

V is TRBV19 and J is TRBJ2-6; 7 bases match TRBD1. V was clipped by 7 bases and J by 4 bases; unmatched bases: 10. This CDR3 is 16 amino acids long. Germline V gene lookup returns CDR1 LNHDA and CDR2 SQIVND (reference sequence). CDR3 sequence: CASNRQGSPGANVLTF. The CDR3 DNA follows: TGTGCCAGTAACCGACAGGGATCCCCCGGGGCCAACGTCCTGACTTTC.

This chain uses TRBV27 with TRBJ2-1; 9 bases fit TRBD1. In germline, CDR1 is MNHEY, CDR2 SMNVEV (reference sequence). CDR3 length: 15 amino acids. V shed 5 bases and J 4 bases; nucleotides not matched to a gene: 6. Here the CDR3 reads CASSPRDRAYNEQFF. CDR3 DNA: TGTGCCAGCAGTCCCCGGGACAGGGCTTACAATGAGCAGTTCTTC.

The J gene is TRBJ2-2, the V gene TRBV5-4; D is perhaps TRBD2 (7 bases). V lost 0 bases to trimming and J lost 5 bases, with 11 bases between them. The CDR3 is 15 amino acids. Germline V gene lookup returns CDR1 SGHNT and CDR2 YYREEE (reference sequence). CDR3 region: CASSLEGGDTGELFF. The CDR3 bases are TGTGCCAGCAGCTTGGAAGGGGGGGATACCGGGGAGCTGTTTTTT.

V and J are TRBV3-1 (or the pseudogene TRBV3-2) and TRBJ2-3; 8 bases are a match to TRBD2. The CDR3 length is 17 residues. J was trimmed by 0 bases and V by 2 bases; bases with no gene match: 7. CDR1 is LGHDT and CDR2 is YNNKEL in the germline V gene (reference sequence). This CDR3 reads CASSQQIAGLSTDTQYF. CDR3 DNA sequence: TGTGCCAGCAGCCAACAAATAGCGGGGCTTAGCACAGATACGCAGTATTTT.

The chain has TRBV19 and TRBJ1-1, with D possibly TRBD1 on 6 matching bases. Deletions cut 7 bases from V and 4 bases from J, with 10 bases between. Germline values: CDR1 LNHDA, CDR2 SQIVND (reference sequence). CDR3 size: 12 residues. CDR3 sequence: CASKAGATEAFF. The CDR3 nucleotides are TGTGCCAGTAAGGCAGGGGCCACTGAAGCTTTCTTT.

V and J are TRBV6-5 and TRBJ1-1; no reliable D call. The CDR3 runs 15 residues. Trimming left V 5 bases short and J 2 bases short, with 15 bases between. Germline-derived CDR1 and CDR2 are MNHEY and SVGAGI. The CDR3 DNA follows: TGTGCCAGCAGTCCTCTTCCCGGGAGAAACACTGAAGCTTTCTTT. Its protein product is CASSPLPGRNTEAFF.